This is a list of T cell receptor beta chains from one sample in a study of identical twins. TCRdb itself ran the 5' RACE reads through MiXCR, one entry per CDR3 protein. The table has 1,800,000 or so distinct CDR3 sequences, under 35% seen once; the top ten hold 0.27%. The sequencing sample was made of cord blood. The source of these receptors is a newborn girl in good health. Each CDR3 is given with its conserved first and last residue. The order of the fields is V gene, J gene, clone size, D gene, CDR3 protein, CDR3 DNA. A D gene is named only where the DNA matches it firmly. Where a row states a size, it is once, few, many or the class of an expanded clone; other rows omit it.

TRBV28	TRBJ2-7	-	TRBD2	CASSPPGLAGGPSYEQYF	TGTGCCAGCAGCCCCCCGGGACTAGCGGGAGGGCCTTCCTACGAGCAGTATTTC
TRBV10-3	TRBJ2-1	few	TRBD2	CAISEPRLAGYNEQFF	TGTGCCATCAGTGAACCAAGACTAGCGGGGTACAATGAGCAGTTCTTC
TRBV12-3/TRBV12-4	TRBJ1-2	many	-	CASSSTDRGYGYTF	TGTGCCAGCAGTTCCACGGACCGTGGGTATGGCTACACCTTC
TRBV3-1	TRBJ2-3	-	TRBD2	CASSQDQKIAGGPDTQYF	TGTGCCAGCAGCCAAGACCAAAAAATAGCGGGGGGGCCAGATACGCAGTATTTT
TRBV14	TRBJ2-7	many	-	CASSLHYEQYF	TGTGCCAGCAGTTTACACTACGAGCAGTACTTC
TRBV2	TRBJ2-2	once	-	CASDPRRVTNTGELFF	TGTGCCAGCGATCCGAGGAGAGTTACCAACACCGGGGAGCTGTTTTTT
TRBV7-9	TRBJ2-2	once	-	CASVSRSGELFF	TGTGCCAGCGTTAGCCGTTCCGGGGAGCTGTTTTTT
TRBV2	TRBJ2-3	once	TRBD2	CASSVRSGRGTDTQYF	TGTGCCAGCAGTGTCCGGAGCGGGAGGGGAACAGATACGCAGTATTTT
TRBV20-1	TRBJ1-1	few	-	CSARHLEDVVTEAFF	TGCAGTGCTAGACACCTAGAGGACGTTGTCACTGAAGCTTTCTTT
TRBV12-3/TRBV12-4	TRBJ2-3	many	-	CASSSPDWDTQYF	TGTGCCAGCAGTTCCCCGGACTGGGATACGCAGTATTTT
TRBV12-3/TRBV12-4	TRBJ2-7	-	TRBD1	CASSRTGVHEQYF	TGTGCCAGCAGCCGCACAGGGGTCCACGAGCAGTACTTC
TRBV4-1	TRBJ2-4	few	TRBD2	CASSQVVAGQNIQYF	TGCGCCAGCAGCCAAGTGGTAGCGGGCCAAAACATTCAGTACTTC
TRBV6-6	TRBJ2-1	-	-	CASSWVRDEQFF	TGTGCCAGCAGTTGGGTACGCGATGAGCAGTTCTTC
TRBV7-2	TRBJ2-1	-	TRBD1	CASSLGWTGGYNEQFF	TGTGCCAGCAGCTTAGGATGGACAGGGGGGTACAATGAGCAGTTCTTC
TRBV12-3/TRBV12-4	TRBJ2-7	many	-	CASSSSVFSSYEQYF	-
TRBV10-2	TRBJ1-1	-	-	CASSEAYRVNTEAFF	TGCGCCAGCAGTGAGGCATACAGGGTGAACACTGAAGCTTTCTTT
TRBV29-1	TRBJ1-1	few	-	CSVLGRNTEAFF	TGCAGCGTCCTTGGACGGAACACTGAAGCTTTCTTT
TRBV20-1	TRBJ2-7	-	-	CSARPGNYEQYF	TGCAGTGCTAGACCAGGGAACTACGAGCAGTACTTC
TRBV12-3/TRBV12-4	TRBJ2-4	-	-	CASSPERRGIQYF	TGTGCCAGCAGTCCAGAAAGGAGGGGCATTCAGTACTTC
TRBV6-1	TRBJ1-1	few	-	CASTERARVNTEAFF	TGTGCCAGCACCGAAAGAGCCAGGGTGAACACTGAAGCTTTCTTT
TRBV6-1	TRBJ1-2	-	-	CASSEGQQSNYGYTF	TGTGCCAGCAGTGAAGGACAGCAATCTAACTATGGCTACACCTTC
TRBV9	TRBJ2-3	many	-	CASSVRTDTQYF	TGTGCCAGCAGCGTCCGCACAGATACGCAGTATTTT
TRBV28	TRBJ1-5	few	TRBD1	CASSLPHRGGQPQHF	TGTGCCAGCAGTTTACCCCACAGGGGGGGTCAGCCCCAGCATTTT
TRBV10-3	TRBJ1-2	-	-	CAIGGHGTYGYTF	TGTGCCATCGGCGGACATGGAACCTATGGCTACACCTTC
TRBV6-1	TRBJ1-1	-	TRBD1	CASATGTENTEAFF	TGTGCCAGCGCCACAGGGACAGAGAACACTGAAGCTTTCTTT
TRBV28	TRBJ2-3	-	-	CASRPHRGSAGTSTDTQYF	TGTGCCAGCAGACCTCACAGGGGTTCAGCGGGCACTAGCACAGATACGCAGTATTTT
TRBV7-8	TRBJ2-1	-	-	CASSSYRALSTYNEQFF	TGTGCCAGCAGCTCTTATAGGGCTTTGAGTACCTACAATGAGCAGTTCTTC
TRBV5-1	TRBJ2-7	-	-	CASSSRGTSEQYF	TGCGCCAGCAGCTCCAGGGGTACCAGCGAGCAGTACTTC
TRBV9	TRBJ2-7	-	TRBD2	CASSVGRLAGPYEQYF	TGTGCCAGCAGCGTAGGGAGACTAGCGGGACCCTACGAGCAGTACTTC